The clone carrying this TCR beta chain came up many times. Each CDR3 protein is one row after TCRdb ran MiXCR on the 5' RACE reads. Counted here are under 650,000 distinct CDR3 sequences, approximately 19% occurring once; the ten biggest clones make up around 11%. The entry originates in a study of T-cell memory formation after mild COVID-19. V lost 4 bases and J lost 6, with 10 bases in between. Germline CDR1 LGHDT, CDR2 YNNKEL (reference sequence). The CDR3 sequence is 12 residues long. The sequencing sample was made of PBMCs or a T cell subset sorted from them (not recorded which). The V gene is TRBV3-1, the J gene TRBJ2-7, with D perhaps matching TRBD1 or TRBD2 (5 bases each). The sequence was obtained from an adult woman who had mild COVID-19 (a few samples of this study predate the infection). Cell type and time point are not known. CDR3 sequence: CASSRRDREQYF. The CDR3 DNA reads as TGTGCCAGCAGCCGCAGGGACCGCGAGCAGTACTTC.